The rows below give T cell receptor beta chains drawn from one sample of a study of CD8+ T cells in alopecia areata. TCRdb's table, derived via immunoSEQ multiplex PCR, lists solely in-frame clones and lacks some. The table lists some 150,000 clones, 65% to 90% of them singletons. The material was CD8+ T cells sorted from blood, obtained at week 4, from a patient treated with tofacitinib. Source of these receptors: a human donor with alopecia areata. The CDR3 runs from the conserved cysteine through the conserved F or W. Each record gives: J gene, clone size, V gene, D gene, CDR3 protein, CDR3 DNA. D genes are given only for firm matches. The size entry is marked missing in some rows and otherwise reads once, few, many or a size class.

TRBJ2-7 | . | TRBV29-1 | . | CSVRPGLAYEQYF | TGCAGCGTAAGGCCAGGGCTTGCCTACGAGCAGTACTTC
TRBJ2-5 | . | TRBV19 | TRBD2 | CASSIVSSGGTQYF | TGTGCCAGTAGTATAGTGAGTAGCGGGGGGACCCAGTACTTC
TRBJ2-3 | . | TRBV5-1 | . | CASSYRSPDTQYF | TGCGCCAGCAGCTACCGGTCCCCAGATACGCAGTATTTT
TRBJ2-3 | . | TRBV5-6 | . | CASSLVPGNGYTDTQYF | TGTGCCAGCAGCTTGGTCCCAGGGAATGGGTATACAGATACGCAGTATTTT
TRBJ1-2 | once | TRBV7-6 | . | CASSRSGKQGNYGYTF | TGTGCCAGCAGCCGTTCTGGGAAACAGGGAAACTATGGCTACACCTTC
TRBJ1-2 | . | TRBV27 | TRBD1 | CASSPDTGQLNYGYTF | TGTGCCAGCAGTCCTGATACGGGACAGCTTAACTATGGCTACACCTTC
TRBJ2-7 | . | TRBV4-1 | . | CASSQGTPYEQYF | TGCGCCAGCAGCCAAGGGACACCCTACGAGCAGTACTTC
TRBJ1-6 | . | TRBV5-1 | . | CASSADRIAGNSPLHF | TGCGCCAGCAGCGCGGACCGTATCGCGGGTAATTCACCCCTCCACTTT
TRBJ1-1 | . | TRBV6-5 | . | CASSYSTALGDTEAFF | TGTGCCAGCAGTTACTCGACGGCTTTGGGGGACACTGAAGCTTTCTTT
TRBJ1-1 | once | TRBV4-3 | . | CASSQSTGRDTEAFF | TGCGCCAGCAGCCAATCTACAGGGAGGGACACTGAAGCTTTCTTT
TRBJ2-5 | . | TRBV4-1 | . | CASSQAAGEETQYF | TGCGCCAGCAGCCAAGCGGCAGGGGAAGAGACCCAGTACTTC
TRBJ1-5 | . | TRBV29-1 | . | CSVLGTDSNQPQHF | TGCAGCGTTCTTGGGACCGATAGCAATCAGCCCCAGCATTTT
TRBJ1-1 | . | TRBV4-3 | . | CASSQDPGDGEAFF | TGCGCCAGCAGCCAAGACCCAGGGGATGGTGAAGCTTTCTTT
TRBJ2-7 | . | TRBV27 | TRBD2 | CASSIAGGSGEQYF | TGTGCCAGCAGTATAGCGGGTGGCTCGGGCGAGCAGTACTTC
TRBJ2-5 | . | TRBV19 | . | CASRGGLGWETQYF | TGTGCCAGTCGGGGAGGCCTGGGGTGGGAGACCCAGTACTTC
TRBJ1-2 | . | TRBV19 | . | CASTPREETGIYGYTF | TGTGCCAGTACCCCTCGCGAGGAAACAGGCATCTATGGCTACACCTTC
TRBJ2-3 | . | TRBV10-2 | TRBD2 | CASRGGLGSTDTQYF | TGCGCCAGCAGAGGGGGACTAGGTAGCACAGATACGCAGTATTTT
TRBJ2-2 | . | TRBV7-9 | TRBD2 | CASSWIPGLGTNTGELFF | TGTGCCAGCAGCTGGATACCGGGACTAGGGACGAACACCGGGGAGCTGTTTTTT
TRBJ1-1 | . | TRBV19 | . | CASGDTEAFF | TGTGCCAGTGGGGACACTGAAGCTTTCTTT
TRBJ2-3 | . | TRBV29-1 | TRBD2 | CSVEPAGGPVSQDTQYF | TGCAGCGTTGAACCAGCGGGGGGGCCTGTGTCCCAAGATACGCAGTATTTT